This record covers a single TCR beta chain. Some clones are missing from TCRdb's copy, which holds only in-frame ones; the method was immunoSEQ multiplex PCR. The data show some 10,000 clones, around nine tenths seen once. The source of the sample is a study of OX40 agonist ivuxolimab in advanced cancers. In the study overall: Every 2 weeks, patients got intravenous ivuxolimab at one of six dose levels (0.01-10 mg/kg).

The TCR sequence derives from an adult with an advanced solid tumor such as melanoma, head and neck, liver or kidney cancer. The source was CD4+ or CD8+ T cells sorted from blood, collected in a trial of the OX40 agonist ivuxolimab.

CDR3: CASSQYYSASSYNEQFF. The CDR3 nucleotides are TGCGCCAGCAGCCAATACTATAGCGCGAGCTCCTACAATGAGCAGTTCTTC. V and J are TRBV4-1 and TRBJ2-1, with D maybe TRBD2 (5 bases). V was shortened by 2 bases and J by 0 bases, with 14 bases between the two germline ends. CDR1 is MGHRA, CDR2 YSYEKL, per germline. The CDR3 sequence is 17 residues long.